Here is one T cell receptor beta chain with its context. What it recognizes is unknown. A TCRbeta library incorporating unique molecular identifiers was prepared. Via MiXCR, TCRdb re-called the PCR reads, giving one row per CDR3 protein. The table shows 800,000 to 1,000,000 distinct CDR3 sequences, with about 26% occurring only once. V lost 1 base and J 2 bases, leaving 15 bases between the germline ends. Germline loops: CDR1 LGHDT, CDR2 YNNKEL (reference sequence). The CDR3 runs 17 residues. This specimen belongs to a study of T-cell reconstitution after alpha-beta-depleted transplantation in children. General study points: Surviving recipient T cells and thymic progenitors underlay high day-60 TCRbeta diversity in some patients. Two months or so post-transplant, alpha-beta T cells reportedly derived from several hundred expanded graft clones. T-cell counts and diversity were attributed mostly to newly produced T cells one year after transplant.

The sequencing used PBMCs, mostly from graft donor cells, collected 360 days after TCRalphabeta/CD19-depleted stem cell transplant. The TCR was taken from a boy under three years old who had a stem cell transplant for SCID, so the T cells may come from the graft donor. V and J are TRBV3-1 and TRBJ2-1; D assignment may be TRBD1 or TRBD2 (5 bases each). The CDR3 DNA sequence: TGTGCCAGCAGCCAAGTACGGGGCCGCGAACCCTACAATGAGCAGTTCTTC. It codes for CASSQVRGREPYNEQFF.